These 21 T cell receptor beta chains came from one sample sequenced in a study of cytomegalovirus exposure and HLA in healthy donors. PCR involved 60 Vbeta and 13 Jbeta primers. This table comes from immunoSEQ multiplex PCR, and its TCRdb copy is limited to in-frame clones, with some not included. The data contain about 180,000 clones, 77% of them seen just once; the ten biggest clones take up roughly 3.7%. The sample comprised PBMCs. Receptors originate from a woman aged 55-69 years in good health and CMV-seropositive.

A remark on this clone: The sample contains more than one DNA sequence encoding this CDR3. The chain joins TRBV18 to TRBJ1-2; the match to TRBD1 covers 11 bases. V lost 6 bases, J lost 5 bases, and 8 bases stayed unmatched. The CDR3 is 15 residues long. The germline gives CDR1 KGHSH, CDR2 LQKENI. CDR3 residues: CASSQGQGASYGYTF. The DNA for the CDR3 is TGTGCCAGCTCCCAAGGACAGGGGGCGTCTTATGGCTACACCTTC.

This clone was recorded a few times. The chain employs TRBV28 and TRBJ1-2; no reliable D call. This CDR3 has 16 amino acids. Trimming stripped 3 bases from V and 1 base from J, with 15 bases between. Per the germline V gene, CDR1 is MDHEN and CDR2 is SYDVKM. In nucleotides, the CDR3 is TGTGCCAGCAGTTTGCAGGCTCTGGCCAGTAACTATGGCTACACCTTC. Its protein product is CASSLQALASNYGYTF.

This clone occurred a few times. This chain uses TRBV19 with TRBJ1-2; no firm D call. This CDR3 comprises 14 residues. V gave up 4 bases and J gave up 0 bases, with 9 bases separating them. Germline loops: CDR1 LNHDA, CDR2 SQIVND (reference sequence). CDR3 protein: CASSRGDSNYGYTF. Written as DNA, the CDR3 is TGTGCCAGTAGTAGGGGAGACTCTAACTATGGCTACACCTTC.

In this sample, this clone turned up a few times. The J gene is TRBJ1-1, the V gene TRBV29-1, with TRBD1 matching over 7 bases. CDR1 and CDR2 (germline): SQVTM, ANQGSEA. The CDR3 extends over 13 amino acids. J lost 0 bases, V lost 6 bases, and 4 bases had no gene match. The DNA for the CDR3 is TGCAGCGTCCGACAGGGCATGAACACTGAAGCTTTCTTT. Protein: CSVRQGMNTEAFF.

The rearrangement joins TRBV4-2 to TRBJ2-5, with 8 bases matching TRBD2. The CDR3 has 13 amino acids. The ends lost 4 bases at V and 4 bases at J; junction bases unmatched: 2. Germline lookup yields CDR1 LGHNA and CDR2 YNFKEQ. The CDR3 bases are TGTGCCAGCAGCCCGGGGGGGGGAGAGACCCAGTACTTC. It yields the protein CASSPGGGETQYF.

CDR3 coding DNA: TGTGCCAGCAGCGCCTTTAGCGGGGGGTACAATGAGCAGTTCTTC. This sequence encodes CASSAFSGGYNEQFF. The chain has TRBV9 and TRBJ2-1; TRBD2 agrees at 10 bases. Per germline, CDR1 SGDLS and CDR2 YYNGEE. Trimming took 3 bases from V and 4 from J; bases not matched to a gene: 4. CDR3 length: 15 amino acids.

The V gene is TRBV19, the J gene TRBJ1-3; TRBD1 might be the D (5 bases). Germline V CDR1 and CDR2: LNHDA, SQIVND (reference sequence). V lost 5 bases to trimming and J lost 2 bases, with 13 bases between them. The CDR3 totals 15 residues. CDR3 residues: CASSSTGRPGNTIYF. In DNA, the CDR3 is TGTGCCAGTAGTTCTACAGGACGACCTGGAAACACCATATATTTT.

This clone turned up a few times. V and J are TRBV6-6 and TRBJ2-7; TRBD1 matches at 9 bases. This CDR3 is 15 amino acids long. V gave up 2 bases and J gave up 0 bases; unmatched junction bases: 2. Germline V gives CDR1 MNHNY, CDR2 SVGAGI (reference sequence). The CDR3 bases are TGTGCCAGCAGTTACGACAGGGGGGACTCCTACGAGCAGTACTTC. It encodes CASSYDRGDSYEQYF.

The chain is built from TRBV7-9 and TRBJ1-6; tentatively, D is TRBD1 (5 bases). This CDR3 comprises 14 residues. V was shortened by 2 bases and J by 8 bases, with 10 bases between the two germline ends. The germline V gene encodes CDR1 SEHNR and CDR2 FQNEAQ (reference sequence). The CDR3 sequence: CASSLSGSDSPLHF. In nucleotides, the CDR3 is TGTGCCAGCAGCTTATCAGGGTCGGATTCACCCCTCCACTTT.

The gene calls are TRBV30 and TRBJ2-7; 9 nucleotides match TRBD1. V was pared by 2 bases and J by 3 bases, with 5 bases of the junction left unmatched. The V gene's germline CDR1 is GTSNPN and CDR2 SVGIG (reference sequence). The CDR3 is 14 amino acids. The CDR3 sequence: CAWSPGQGYYEQYF. The CDR3 DNA reads as TGTGCCTGGAGTCCGGGACAGGGATACTACGAGCAGTACTTC.

This rearrangement joins TRBV11-2 to TRBJ2-1; TRBD2 might be the D (6 bases). The CDR3 spans 15 residues. With 5 bases removed from V and 6 bases from J, the gap between germline ends came to 17 bases. Germline CDR1 reads SGHAT; CDR2 reads FQNNGV. CDR3 in amino acids: CASSRDGTSRNEQFF. DNA of the CDR3: TGTGCCAGCAGCCGAGACGGAACTAGCCGCAATGAGCAGTTCTTC.

The chain employs TRBV5-1 and TRBJ1-5; D may be TRBD1 (6 bases). The V gene lost 3 bases and the J gene lost 0 bases, with 10 bases spanning the gap. Germline loops: CDR1 SGHRS, CDR2 YFSETQ. CDR3 length equals 15 residues. CDR3 in amino acids: CASSSLGGSNQPQHF. CDR3 bases: TGCGCCAGCAGCTCCTTAGGGGGTAGCAATCAGCCCCAGCATTTT.

The chain joins TRBV7-2 to TRBJ1-2; TRBD1 is a possible D gene (6 bases). The CDR3 has 14 residues. CDR1 and CDR2 (germline): SGHTA, FQGNSA. Trimming took off 1 base at V and 4 bases at J, with 10 bases between the two ends. This CDR3 is CASSLDGGPYGYTF. The CDR3 region has the DNA TGTGCCAGCAGCTTAGATGGGGGCCCCTATGGCTACACCTTC.

The gene calls are TRBV27 and TRBJ1-5, with a possible D match to TRBD1 (6 bases). V was shortened by 3 bases and J by 1 base, with 16 bases between the two germline ends. CDR1 and CDR2 from the germline V gene are MNHEY and SMNVEV (reference sequence). The CDR3 consists of 17 residues. For the CDR3, the DNA is TGTGCCAGCAGTTTTATCGGGGGGGCGCGAAGCAATCAGCCCCAGCATTTT. The encoded protein is CASSFIGGARSNQPQHF.

V usage is TRBV9 and J usage is TRBJ1-4; no clear D gene. Germline CDR1 reads SGDLS; CDR2 reads YYNGEE. The CDR3 covers 13 residues. Trimming removed 0 bases from V and 11 bases from J, with 11 bases in between. The CDR3 DNA reads as TGTGCCAGCAGCGTAGAGGAGATCGGGAAACTGTTTTTT. Amino acid sequence: CASSVEEIGKLFF.

As regards this clone: One junction end disagrees with the germline gene, perhaps due to a read error. The chain couples TRBV6-1 to TRBJ2-3, with 12 bases identical to TRBD2. The CDR3 covers 14 residues. Germline V gives CDR1 MNHNS, CDR2 SASEGT. The CDR3 region has the DNA TGTGCCGGCAGGCTAGCGGGGGGGGCAGATACGCAGTATTTT. This sequence encodes CAGRLAGGADTQYF.

This chain uses TRBV27 with TRBJ1-4, with TRBD1 matching over 7 bases. Germline-derived CDR1 and CDR2 are MNHEY and SMNVEV (reference sequence). This CDR3 spans 13 amino acids. V shed 10 bases and J 13 bases; nucleotides not matched to a gene: 15. This CDR3 reads CATQAAGGRRLFF. The DNA for the CDR3 is TGTGCCACCCAAGCGGCAGGGGGAAGACGACTGTTTTTT.

Here the CDR3 reads CASSLARAGNTIYF. The CDR3 DNA sequence: TGTGCCAGCAGCCTGGCGCGGGCTGGAAACACCATATATTTT. This chain links TRBV7-9 with TRBJ1-3; D not certain. The germline CDR1 and CDR2 sequences are SEHNR and FQNEAQ (reference sequence). V was pared by 5 bases and J by 2 bases, with 10 bases between. This CDR3 comprises 14 residues.

This rearrangement joins TRBV30 to TRBJ1-4, with D uncertain. V shed 3 bases and J shed 5 bases, with 13 bases lying between them. The CDR3 consists of 14 residues. The germline CDR1 and CDR2 sequences are GTSNPN and SVGIG (reference sequence). The CDR3: CAWRSPGANEKLFF. CDR3 DNA: TGTGCCTGGAGAAGCCCTGGAGCCAATGAAAAACTGTTTTTT.

The V and J genes are TRBV20-1 and TRBJ1-1, with D unclear. The CDR3 is 11 amino acids. V was pared by 3 bases and J by 10 bases, with 12 bases between. Germline V lookup: CDR1 DFQATT, CDR2 SNEGSKA (reference sequence). CDR3 in amino acids: CSASPSSRAFF. The CDR3, as DNA: TGCAGTGCTAGCCCCTCGTCGAGAGCTTTCTTT.

This clone showed up just a few times. The chain links TRBV9 to TRBJ1-5; D is unclear. Per the germline V gene, CDR1 is SGDLS and CDR2 is YYNGEE. V was trimmed by 3 bases and J by 1 base, leaving 5 bases between them. The CDR3 length is 13 residues. The CDR3 DNA reads TGTGCCAGCAGCGCCTTAAGCAATCAGCCCCAGCATTTT. This gives the protein CASSALSNQPQHF. The entire variable domain, with the rest obtained from reference TRBV9 and TRBJ1-5, is as follows: DSGVTQTPKHLITATGQRVTLRCSPRSGDLSVYWYQQSLDQGLQFLIQYYNGEERAKGNILERFSAQQFPDLHSELNLSSLELGDSALYFCASSALSNQPQHFGDGTRLSIL.